The clone carrying this T cell receptor beta chain was detected only a few times. The CDR3 length is 15 residues. The V gene's germline CDR1 is MNHEY and CDR2 SMNVEV (reference sequence). The V and J ends lost 7 bases and 1 base respectively, with 13 bases between them. This record comes from a study of T cells in Graves' hyperthyroidism and ophthalmopathy. Overall study: Peripheral blood was obtained at initial diagnosis, preceding any treatment.

The TCR beta CDR3 regions underwent amplification using RNA transcripts as the source. The TCR CDR3 first-round RT-PCR relied on the HTBI primer set. Each CDR3 protein gets one entry after TCRdb re-called the multiplex PCR reads with MiXCR. The repertoire consists of more than 300,000 distinct CDR3 sequences, with roughly 14% occurring once and the leading ten covering around a fifth. The chain joins TRBV27 to TRBJ2-2; D is possibly TRBD1 (6 bases). The clonotype originates from a woman in her twenties or thirties with Graves' ophthalmopathy. Sequenced: blood. CDR3 bases: TGTGCCAGCAATGTACGAGGGGGGAACACCGGGGAGCTGTTTTTT. This gives the protein CASNVRGGNTGELFF.